This passage covers 10 T cell receptor beta chains from one sample sequenced in a study of shared clonotypes between healthy human individuals (dated by TCRdb to between 2020 and 2021). To prepare the library, the immunoSEQ multiplex PCR assay was applied. The table was pulled from immuneACCESS by TCRdb, which kept in-frame rearrangements only. Such tables lose some clones; where checked, under half of the loss comes from unresolved V genes, and the rest has no known cause. The sample records about 1.1 million clones, roughly 80% of which are singletons. The leading ten clones occupy 0.89% of the sample. The sequencing sample was made of memory CD4+ T cells from PBMCs. The label giving this sample's cell subset or site can be read as: CD45RA-negative fraction. These receptors were collected from a man aged 18 to 29 in good health. Some clones in this sample may be carry-over from other donors' samples.

Only one count was recorded for this clone. The chain recombines TRBV10-3 with TRBJ2-3; no clear D. The CDR3 consists of 16 residues. Trimming removed 1 base from V and 4 bases from J, with 15 bases in between. CDR1 is ENHRY, CDR2 SYGVKD, per germline. In DNA, the CDR3 is TGTGCCATCAGTGAGTTCGTTATGCCGGAAGCAGATACGCAGTATTTT. This sequence encodes CAISEFVMPEADTQYF.

The chain links TRBV18 to TRBJ2-5, with 7 bases identical to TRBD1. V lost 6 bases and J lost 9; bases outside the gene matches: 19. This CDR3 spans 16 amino acids. Germline V gene data show CDR1 as KGHSH and CDR2 as LQKENI. CDR3 nucleotide sequence: TGTGCCAGCTCTCCGAAGGGGGCCATTACAAGAGTGGCCCAGTACTTC. Translation: CASSPKGAITRVAQYF.

The chain has TRBV28 and TRBJ2-2; D not resolved. V was clipped by 10 bases and J by 5 bases, with 8 bases between them. The CDR3 covers 11 residues. Germline-derived CDR1 and CDR2 are MDHEN and SYDVKM. CDR3 nucleotides: TGTGCCACCCAAGCGACCGGGGAGCTGTTTTTT. It is translated as CATQATGELFF.

This clone has only one observation. The chain employs TRBV9 and TRBJ2-1; 13 nucleotides agree with TRBD2. Germline lookup yields CDR1 SGDLS and CDR2 YYNGEE. The CDR3 covers 17 residues. Trimming removed 5 bases from V and 3 bases from J; junction bases left unmatched: 8. CDR3 sequence (DNA): TGTGCCAGCAGATTAGGACTAGCGGGGGACAACTACAATGAGCAGTTCTTC. It specifies CASRLGLAGDNYNEQFF.

The rearrangement joins TRBV4-1 to TRBJ2-3, with D perhaps matching TRBD1 or TRBD2 (5 bases each). This CDR3 spans 19 amino acids. Per germline, CDR1 MGHRA and CDR2 YSYEKL. The ends were cut back, 0 bases at V and 3 bases at J, with 22 bases in the middle. CDR3: CASSQDVGLQPGRTDTQYF. Written as DNA, the CDR3 is TGCGCCAGCAGCCAAGATGTTGGGCTCCAGCCAGGGAGAACAGATACGCAGTATTTT.

The rearrangement links TRBV19 to TRBJ1-1; D remains ambiguous. CDR3 length: 14 amino acids. Germline CDR1 is LNHDA and CDR2 is SQIVND (reference sequence). Trimming shortened V by 7 bases and J by 3 bases, and 15 bases separated the two germline ends. CDR3 loop: CASTQRAFYTEAFF. DNA of the CDR3: TGTGCCAGTACCCAGAGGGCATTTTACACTGAAGCTTTCTTT.

On this clone itself: At the DNA level, this CDR3 is encoded by other sequences in the same sample as well. The rearrangement links TRBV18 to TRBJ2-7, with D hard to call. Germline V gene sequence: CDR1 KGHSH, CDR2 LQKENI. Trimming took off 3 bases at V and 0 bases at J, with 12 bases between the two ends. The CDR3 runs 15 residues. The CDR3 region has the DNA TGTGCCAGCTCACCGCCCCCCCCGGCCTCCTACGAGCAGTACTTC. Translated, it gives CASSPPPPASYEQYF.

The rearrangement links TRBV5-4 to TRBJ1-2; 8 nucleotides match TRBD1. Germline V lookup: CDR1 SGHNT, CDR2 YYREEE (reference sequence). Germline trimming cut 1 base from V and 8 bases from J; bases unmatched to any gene: 4. This CDR3 region has 13 residues. The CDR3 region is CASSLPQGGGYTF. The CDR3 coding sequence is TGTGCCAGCAGCTTGCCACAGGGGGGCGGCTACACCTTC.

This clone was counted between two and nine times. The same CDR3 can be traced to other DNA sequences in this sample. This rearrangement joins TRBV5-1 to TRBJ1-4; 9 positions match TRBD1. CDR1 is SGHRS and CDR2 is YFSETQ in the germline V gene. The length of the CDR3 is 14 residues. With V trimmed by 3 bases and J by 5 bases, 2 bases remained unmatched. The CDR3 coding sequence is TGCGCCAGCAGCTCGGGACAGGGAAATGAAAAACTGTTTTTT. Protein product: CASSSGQGNEKLFF.

This clone has just one count. Here the CDR3 DNA reads TGTGCCAGCAGCGTAGATACTAGCCGTCACGACATCCAGTTCTTC. Amino acids: CASSVDTSRHDIQFF. The chain links TRBV9 to TRBJ2-1, with D tentatively TRBD2 (6 bases). The germline V gene encodes CDR1 SGDLS and CDR2 YYNGEE. Between the trimmed V and J ends, which lost 0 bases and 13 bases, there was a span of 20 bases. This CDR3 contains 15 residues. Complete variable domain (other parts from reference TRBV9 and TRBJ2-1): DSGVTQTPKHLITATGQRVTLRCSPRSGDLSVYWYQQSLDQGLQFLIQYYNGEERAKGNILERFSAQQFPDLHSELNLSSLELGDSALYFCASSVDTSRHDIQFFGPGTRLTVL.